This T cell receptor (beta chain) was captured by sequencing in a study of T cell responses to AZD1222 COVID-19 vaccine. The study, taken as a whole, reports: Nearly half of the spike-specific TCRs reportedly recognize variant regions that carry no mutations. Recipients of AZD1222 seropositive at baseline numbered only 6 or 7. CD4 TCRs associated with vaccination spanned spike, dominating at 160-218 and 743-854. Possibly, clonal diversity was underestimated; donors were largely white British and included more females.

TCRdb keeps only in-frame clones here, not all; method: immunoSEQ multiplex PCR. The sample lists 60,000 to 70,000 clones, 65% to 90% occurring once. Points on this clone: Its antigen is unidentified.

CDR1 is KGHDR, CDR2 SFDVKD, per germline. V was shortened by 3 bases and J by 4 bases, with 11 bases between the two germline ends. The CDR3 consists of 15 residues. The specimen comprised peripheral blood, sampled on day 0 of AZD1222 vaccination. The source is an adult in good health. The rearrangement links TRBV24-1 to TRBJ2-2; D call uncertain. CDR3 amino acids: CATSDPSWGTGELFF. CDR3 nucleotide sequence: TGTGCCACCAGTGATCCCTCTTGGGGCACCGGGGAGCTGTTTTTT.